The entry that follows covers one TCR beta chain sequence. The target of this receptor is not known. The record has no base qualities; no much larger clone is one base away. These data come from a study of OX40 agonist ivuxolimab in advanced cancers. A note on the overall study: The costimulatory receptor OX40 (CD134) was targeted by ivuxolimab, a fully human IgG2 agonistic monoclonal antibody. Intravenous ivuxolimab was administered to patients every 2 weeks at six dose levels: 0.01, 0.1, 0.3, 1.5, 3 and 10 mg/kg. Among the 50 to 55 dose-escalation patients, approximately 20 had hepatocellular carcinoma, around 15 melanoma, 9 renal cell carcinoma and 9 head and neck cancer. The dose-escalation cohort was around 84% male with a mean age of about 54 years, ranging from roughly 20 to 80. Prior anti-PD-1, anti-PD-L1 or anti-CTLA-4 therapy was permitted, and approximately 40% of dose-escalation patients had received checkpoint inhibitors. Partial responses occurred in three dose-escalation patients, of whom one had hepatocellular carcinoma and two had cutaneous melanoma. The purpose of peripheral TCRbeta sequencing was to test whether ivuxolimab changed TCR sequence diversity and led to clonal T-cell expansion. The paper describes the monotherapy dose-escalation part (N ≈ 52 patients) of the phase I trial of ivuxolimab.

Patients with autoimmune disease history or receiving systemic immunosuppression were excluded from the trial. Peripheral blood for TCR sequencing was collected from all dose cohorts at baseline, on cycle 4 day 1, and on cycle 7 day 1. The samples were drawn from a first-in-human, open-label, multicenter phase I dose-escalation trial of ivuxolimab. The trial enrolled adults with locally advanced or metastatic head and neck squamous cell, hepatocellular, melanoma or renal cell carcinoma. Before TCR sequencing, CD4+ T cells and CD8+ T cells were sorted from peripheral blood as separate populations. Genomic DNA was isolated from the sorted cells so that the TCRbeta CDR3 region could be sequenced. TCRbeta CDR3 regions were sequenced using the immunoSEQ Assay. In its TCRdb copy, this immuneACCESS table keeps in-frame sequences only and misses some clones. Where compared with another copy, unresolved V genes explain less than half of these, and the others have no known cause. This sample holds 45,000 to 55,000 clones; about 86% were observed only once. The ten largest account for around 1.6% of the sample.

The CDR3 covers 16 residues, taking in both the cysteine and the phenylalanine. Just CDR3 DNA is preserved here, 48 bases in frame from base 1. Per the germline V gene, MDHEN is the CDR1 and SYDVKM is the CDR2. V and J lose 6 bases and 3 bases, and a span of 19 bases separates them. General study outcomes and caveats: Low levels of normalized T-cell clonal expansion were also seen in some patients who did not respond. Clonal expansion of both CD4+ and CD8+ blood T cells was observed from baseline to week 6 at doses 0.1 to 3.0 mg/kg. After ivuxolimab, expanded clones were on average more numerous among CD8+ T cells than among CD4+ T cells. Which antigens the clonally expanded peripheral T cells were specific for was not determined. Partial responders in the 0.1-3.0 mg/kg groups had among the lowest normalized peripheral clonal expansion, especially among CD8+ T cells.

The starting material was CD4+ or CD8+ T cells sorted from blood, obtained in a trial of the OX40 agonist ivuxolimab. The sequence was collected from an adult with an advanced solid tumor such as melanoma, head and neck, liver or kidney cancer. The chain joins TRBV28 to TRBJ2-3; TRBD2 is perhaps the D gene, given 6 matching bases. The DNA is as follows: TGTGCCAGCAGCCCCAACACCGGAGGGAGGACAGATACGCAGTATTTT. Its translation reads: CASSPNTGGRTDTQYF.